The 29 T cell receptor beta chains below were found in one sample sequenced in a study of control samples from healthy donors and cancer patients. Some clones are missing from TCRdb's copy, which holds only in-frame ones; the method was immunoSEQ multiplex PCR. The sample shows around 150,000 clones, about 90% of them seen only once. The sequenced sample consisted of blood. The receptors were sampled from a man in his thirties or forties in good health.

The chain carries TRBV11-2 and TRBJ1-6; D gene ambiguous. Germline V gives CDR1 SGHAT, CDR2 FQNNGV. Trimming stripped 0 bases from V and 9 bases from J, with 6 bases between. The CDR3 sequence is 13 residues long. The CDR3 bases are TGTGCCAGCAGCTTAGAACAGTCTTCACCCCTCCACTTT. This encodes CASSLEQSSPLHF.

V gene TRBV6-2 or TRBV6-3 combines with J gene TRBJ1-1, with D uncertain. This CDR3 comprises 11 residues. Trimming removed 2 bases from V and 6 bases from J, with 4 bases in between. Germline-derived CDR1 and CDR2 are MNHEY and SVGEGT. This CDR3 reads CASSYGPEAFF. The CDR3 nucleotides read TGTGCCAGCAGTTACGGGCCTGAAGCTTTCTTT.

V usage is TRBV4-2 and J usage is TRBJ1-5; D might be TRBD1 (6 bases). CDR1 LGHNA and CDR2 YNFKEQ come from the germline V gene. This CDR3 spans 15 amino acids. V dropped 2 bases and J dropped 7 bases, with 15 bases sitting between them. The CDR3 is CASSQQDSPLQPQHF. The CDR3 DNA sequence: TGTGCCAGCAGCCAACAGGACAGCCCCCTCCAGCCCCAGCATTTT.

This chain joins TRBV15 and TRBJ1-4, with D unclear. Trimming stripped 5 bases from V and 5 bases from J, with 15 bases between. Germline CDR1 LNHNV, CDR2 YYDKDF (reference sequence). The CDR3 is 15 residues long. The CDR3 DNA follows: TGTGCCACCAGCCATACCGACTTGTCAAATGAAAAACTGTTTTTT. It encodes CATSHTDLSNEKLFF.

The rearrangement uses TRBV5-8 and TRBJ2-7; TRBD1 might be the D (5 bases). Germline-derived CDR1 and CDR2 are SGHTS and YDEGEE. This CDR3 spans 18 amino acids. V was cut by 1 base and J by 2 bases, with 22 bases left in between. The CDR3 here is CASSLYKGLTDKPYEQYF. The CDR3, as DNA: TGTGCCAGCAGCTTGTATAAGGGGCTTACGGATAAACCCTACGAGCAGTACTTC. The variable domain in full, with the rest retrieved from reference TRBV5-8 and TRBJ2-7, is EAGVTQSPTHLIKTRGQQATLRCSPISGHTSVYWYQQALGLGLQFLLWYDEGEERNRGNFPPRFSGRQFPNYSSELNVNALELEDSALYLCASSLYKGLTDKPYEQYFGPGTRLTVT.

J is TRBJ1-1 and V is TRBV9; 11 nucleotides agree with TRBD1. Germline values: CDR1 SGDLS, CDR2 YYNGEE. With V trimmed by 0 bases and J by 7 bases, 8 bases remained unmatched. The CDR3 loop spans 16 amino acids. This CDR3 reads CASSVGGQGAGSEAFF. The CDR3 DNA follows: TGTGCCAGCAGCGTAGGAGGACAGGGGGCGGGAAGTGAAGCTTTCTTT.

This rearrangement joins TRBV19 to TRBJ1-1, with 10 nucleotides matching TRBD1. From germline, CDR1 is LNHDA and CDR2 SQIVND (reference sequence). This CDR3 has 13 amino acids. With V trimmed by 8 bases and J by 1 base, 1 base remained unmatched. CDR3 coding DNA: TGTGCCAGTCGGACAGGGGGGAACACTGAAGCTTTCTTT. This codes for CASRTGGNTEAFF.

This chain links TRBV6-5 with TRBJ1-4; 9 bases fit TRBD1. V trimming: 0 bases; J trimming: 5 bases; junction bases outside the gene matches: 4. The length of the CDR3 is 16 residues. CDR1 and CDR2 (germline): MNHEY, SVGAGI. CDR3 coding DNA: TGTGCCAGCAGTTACTCTCGGACAGGGGCGAATGAAAAACTGTTTTTT. Encoded protein: CASSYSRTGANEKLFF.

The gene calls are TRBV7-3 and TRBJ2-6; 7 nucleotides align to TRBD1. From germline, CDR1 is SGHTA and CDR2 FQGTGA. CDR3 length equals 16 residues. J was trimmed by 2 bases and V by 4 bases; bases with no gene match: 5. This CDR3 reads CASSSRQGAGANVLTF. The CDR3 nucleotides are TGTGCCAGCAGCTCTCGACAGGGTGCTGGGGCCAACGTCCTGACTTTC.

V is TRBV20-1 and J is TRBJ2-1; D gene unclear. V lost 3 bases and J 2 bases, leaving 8 bases between the germline ends. Germline CDR1 is DFQATT and CDR2 is SNEGSKA (reference sequence). This CDR3 contains 13 residues. The DNA for the CDR3 is TGCAGTGCTAGTCGGATGGCCTACAATGAGCAGTTCTTC. Protein: CSASRMAYNEQFF.

The chain couples TRBV7-3 to TRBJ2-2; D is unresolved. Germline CDR1 is SGHTA and CDR2 is FQGTGA. The CDR3 contains 15 residues. V was pared by 0 bases and J by 0 bases, with 5 bases between. CDR3 region: CASSLTPTNTGELFF. Written as DNA, the CDR3 is TGTGCCAGCAGCTTAACCCCAACGAACACCGGGGAGCTGTTTTTT.

This clone was detected only once. The chain carries TRBV7-8 and TRBJ1-2; 11 nucleotides align to TRBD1. Germline V gene data show CDR1 as SGHVS and CDR2 as FQNEAQ. The CDR3 runs to 16 residues. V lost 6 bases to trimming and J lost 2 bases; unmatched junction nucleotides: 8. The CDR3 loop reads CASRIGQGASNYGYTF. The CDR3 DNA sequence: TGTGCCAGCAGGATAGGACAGGGGGCATCCAACTATGGCTACACCTTC.

The chain employs TRBV21-1 and TRBJ1-2; TRBD1 is taken as the D call from the table, unchecked against the DNA. TRBV21-1 constitutes a pseudogene. CDR3 length: 14 residues. The CDR3 DNA reads TGTGCCAGCAGCAAAATCGACAGCCAAGAGGGCTACACCTTC. Translated: CASSKIDSQEGYTF.

The V gene is TRBV4-1, the J gene TRBJ1-2; the D gene is possibly TRBD1 (5 bases). The germline gives CDR1 MGHRA, CDR2 YSYEKL. The CDR3 contains 15 residues. Trimming cost V 0 bases and J 0 bases, with 8 bases left between them. CDR3 in amino acids: CASSQERGSNYGYTF. In nucleotides, the CDR3 is TGCGCCAGCAGCCAAGAGAGGGGATCTAACTATGGCTACACCTTC.

This clone was seen once. The rearrangement links TRBV18 to TRBJ1-6; 8 positions agree with TRBD1. The CDR3 contains 21 residues. J gave up 0 bases and V 8 bases, and 21 bases lay outside the gene matches. The germline CDR1 and CDR2 sequences are KGHSH and LQKENI. The CDR3 DNA reads TGTGCCAGCGTACCCGGATGGACAGGGTTGATGGTTAGCTCCTATAATTCACCCCTCCACTTT. Its protein product is CASVPGWTGLMVSSYNSPLHF.

V is TRBV6-5 and J is TRBJ1-4; D gene uncertain. The V and J ends lost 6 bases and 8 bases respectively, with 10 bases between them. Germline V gene sequence: CDR1 MNHEY, CDR2 SVGAGI. This CDR3 has 12 amino acids. The CDR3 loop reads CASSHVREKLFF. The CDR3 nucleotides read TGTGCCAGCAGCCACGTCAGGGAAAAACTGTTTTTT.

This chain connects TRBV9 to TRBJ1-5; D unclear. Trimming took off 4 bases at V and 2 bases at J, with 13 bases between the two ends. Per germline, CDR1 SGDLS and CDR2 YYNGEE. The CDR3 length is 15 residues. CDR3 residues: CASSRTPGGNQPQHF. CDR3 in DNA: TGTGCCAGCAGCCGGACTCCTGGCGGCAATCAGCCCCAGCATTTT.

This chain joins TRBV19 and TRBJ2-3; D is ambiguous. Trimming stripped 10 bases from V and 4 bases from J, with 18 bases between. Germline CDR1 reads LNHDA; CDR2 reads SQIVND (reference sequence). The CDR3 runs to 14 residues. CDR3 sequence (DNA): TGTGCCACAAATCCGACGGGCGGCGCAGATACGCAGTATTTT. It is translated as CATNPTGGADTQYF.

V is TRBV5-1 and J is TRBJ2-5; unclear D gene. The ends were cut back, 10 bases at V and 4 bases at J, with 5 bases in the middle. CDR3 length: 9 residues. Per germline, CDR1 SGHRS and CDR2 YFSETQ. DNA of the CDR3: TGCGCCTTCTTAGAGACCCAGTACTTC. Translated, it gives CAFLETQYF. Complete variable domain (other parts from reference TRBV5-1 and TRBJ2-5): KAGVTQTPRYLIKTRGQQVTLSCSPISGHRSVSWYQQTPGQGLQFLFEYFSETQRNKGNFPGRFSGRQFSNSRSEMNVSTLELGDSALYLCAFLETQYFGPGTRLLVL.

This sequence joins TRBV18 and TRBJ1-5; the D gene is possibly TRBD1 (5 bases). Germline lookup yields CDR1 KGHSH and CDR2 LQKENI. V lost 2 bases and J 7 bases, leaving 9 bases between the germline ends. This CDR3 comprises 13 residues. The CDR3 region has the DNA TGTGCCAGCTCACCAGGGCAGGGCCAGCCCCAGCATTTT. Amino acid sequence: CASSPGQGQPQHF. Together with reference TRBV18 and TRBJ1-5, the CDR3 gives the full variable domain: NAGVMQNPRHLVRRRGQEARLRCSPMKGHSHVYWYRQLPEEGLKFMVYLQKENIIDESGMPKERFSAEFPKEGPSILRIQQVVRGDSAAYFCASSPGQGQPQHFGDGTRLSIL.

V is TRBV25-1 and J is TRBJ1-4; D uncertain. The CDR3 is 16 residues long. Trimming cost V 5 bases and J 0 bases, with 13 bases left between them. Germline loops: CDR1 MGHDK, CDR2 SYGVNS. The CDR3 nucleotides are TGTGCCAGCAGTCCCTTTAGGAGCGCAACTAATGAAAAACTGTTTTTT. It codes for CASSPFRSATNEKLFF.

This clone was seen once. The rearrangement joins TRBV5-6 to TRBJ2-3; D gene unclear. CDR1 SGHDT and CDR2 YYEEEE come from the germline V gene. Between the trimmed V and J ends, which lost 1 base and 12 bases, there was a span of 12 bases. The CDR3 extends over 12 amino acids. The chain's CDR3 is CASSLYSFTQYF. CDR3 DNA: TGTGCCAGCAGCTTGTATTCGTTTACCCAGTATTTT. Complete variable domain (other parts from reference TRBV5-6 and TRBJ2-3): DAGVTQSPTHLIKTRGQQVTLRCSPKSGHDTVSWYQQALGQGPQFIFQYYEEEERQRGNFPDRFSGHQFPNYSSELNVNALLLGDSALYLCASSLYSFTQYFGPGTRLTVL.

The rearrangement links TRBV2 to TRBJ2-5; TRBD1 matches 9 bases. This CDR3 comprises 15 residues. Germline V gene data show CDR1 as SNHLY and CDR2 as FYNNEI. V lost 5 bases and J lost 5; bases outside the gene matches: 9. CDR3 sequence: CASSSGQGRWETQYF. CDR3 coding DNA: TGTGCCAGCAGTTCAGGACAGGGGCGCTGGGAGACCCAGTACTTC. The full variable domain, its missing parts supplied by reference TRBV2 and TRBJ2-5, is EPEVTQTPSHQVTQMGQEVILRCVPISNHLYFYWYRQILGQKVEFLVSFYNNEISEKSEIFDDQFSVERPDGSNFTLKIRSTKLEDSAMYFCASSSGQGRWETQYFGPGTRLLVL.

V and J are TRBV7-9 and TRBJ1-2; D gene ambiguous. The CDR3 loop spans 13 amino acids. The germline V and J ends were trimmed by 5 bases and 4 bases, with 11 bases remaining between them. Per germline, CDR1 SEHNR and CDR2 FQNEAQ (reference sequence). The CDR3 sequence: CASSPGEVYGYTF. The CDR3 nucleotides read TGTGCCAGCAGCCCGGGAGAGGTCTATGGCTACACCTTC.

This chain uses TRBV6-2 or TRBV6-3 with TRBJ2-5; no reliable D call. This CDR3 spans 12 amino acids. CDR1 is MNHEY and CDR2 is SVGEGT in the germline V gene. V was cut by 2 bases and J by 4 bases, with 5 bases left in between. The CDR3 spells CASSYKGETQYF. The CDR3 region has the DNA TGTGCCAGCAGTTACAAAGGAGAGACCCAGTACTTC.

The gene calls are TRBV5-1 and TRBJ2-2; tentatively, D is TRBD1 (6 bases). V lost 3 bases, J lost 6 bases, and 15 bases lay in between. In germline, CDR1 is SGHRS, CDR2 YFSETQ. The CDR3 is made up of 15 amino acids. For the CDR3, the DNA is TGCGCCAGCAGCTCCACGGGCAGGACAGCCGGGGAGCTGTTTTTT. Protein sequence: CASSSTGRTAGELFF.

The chain has TRBV6-6 and TRBJ1-2; 8 nucleotides agree with TRBD1. The CDR3 runs 13 residues. The junction had 1 base not matched to a gene; V was cut back by 5 bases and J by 2 bases. CDR1 MNHNY and CDR2 SVGAGI come from the germline V gene (reference sequence). The CDR3 sequence: CASSGTGNYGYTF. CDR3 sequence (DNA): TGTGCCAGCAGTGGGACAGGAAACTATGGCTACACCTTC.

This clone has just a few counts. The same CDR3 arises from other DNA sequences in this sample as well. The V gene is TRBV2, the J gene TRBJ1-6, with D unclear. The CDR3 has 16 residues. Germline V CDR1 and CDR2: SNHLY, FYNNEI. Trimming shortened V by 1 base and J by 3 bases, and 10 bases separated the two germline ends. CDR3 DNA sequence: TGTGCCAGCAGTGAAGAAGGAGGGAGCTATAATTCACCCCTCCACTTT. Encoded protein: CASSEEGGSYNSPLHF.

The count of this clone is one. The rearrangement uses TRBV3-1 (or the pseudogene TRBV3-2) and TRBJ1-2; D ambiguous. Germline assignment: CDR1 LGHDT and CDR2 YNNKEL (reference sequence). V was cut by 1 base and J by 8 bases, with 11 bases left in between. This CDR3 contains 13 residues. The CDR3 reads CASSQAVPQGYTF. CDR3 in DNA: TGTGCCAGCAGCCAAGCCGTGCCACAGGGCTACACCTTC.